This T cell receptor beta chain came from a study of shared clonotypes between healthy human individuals. There were only Caucasian adults among the donors, and all lived in Nashville, Tennessee. Produced via immunoSEQ multiplex PCR; TCRdb's table is partial and in-frame only. The sample lists millions of clones, around 90% occurring once. The CDR3 loop spans 19 amino acids. Germline CDR1 SGHRS, CDR2 YFSETQ. Trimming cost V 0 bases and J 3 bases, with 25 bases left between them. The TCR sequence derives from a man younger than 30 in good health. The chain carries TRBV5-1 and TRBJ2-7; possibly TRBD1 for D (7 bases). Sample: naive CD4+ T cells sorted from blood. Regarding subset: CD45RA+ positively selected. Here the CDR3 DNA reads TGCGCCAGCAGCTTGGCGGTCCTTCATAACAGGGGAGGTTACTACGAGCAGTACTTC. Translated, it gives CASSLAVLHNRGGYYEQYF.